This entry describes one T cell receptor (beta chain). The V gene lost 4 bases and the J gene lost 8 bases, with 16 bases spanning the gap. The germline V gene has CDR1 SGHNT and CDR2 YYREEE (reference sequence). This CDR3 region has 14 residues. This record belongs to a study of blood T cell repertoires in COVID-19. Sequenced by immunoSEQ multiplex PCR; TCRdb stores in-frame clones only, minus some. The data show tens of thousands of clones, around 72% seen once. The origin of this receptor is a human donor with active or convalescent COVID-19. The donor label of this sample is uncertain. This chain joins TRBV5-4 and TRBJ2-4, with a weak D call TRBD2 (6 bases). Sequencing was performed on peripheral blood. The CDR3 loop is CASSGGAVGDIQYF. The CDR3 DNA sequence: TGTGCCAGCAGCGGCGGGGCAGTGGGGGACATTCAGTACTTC.